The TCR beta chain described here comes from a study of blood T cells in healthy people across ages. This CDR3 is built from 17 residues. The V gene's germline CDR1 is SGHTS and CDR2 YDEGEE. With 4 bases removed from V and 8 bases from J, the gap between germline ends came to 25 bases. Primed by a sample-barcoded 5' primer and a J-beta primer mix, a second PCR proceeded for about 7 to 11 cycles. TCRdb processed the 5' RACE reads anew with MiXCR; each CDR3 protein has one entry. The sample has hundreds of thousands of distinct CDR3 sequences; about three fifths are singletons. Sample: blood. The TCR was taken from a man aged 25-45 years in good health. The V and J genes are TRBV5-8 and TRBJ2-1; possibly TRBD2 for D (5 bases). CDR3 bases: TGTGCCAGCAGCCTTCGGAGGACTGTTGACCGGAGTGATGAGCAGTTCTTC. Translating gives CASSLRRTVDRSDEQFF.